This record concerns one TCR beta chain sequence. This clone was detected once. What this receptor recognizes is not known. There are no base qualities to consult, and no much larger clone falls within one base. Libraries were made using the immunoSEQ multiplex PCR assay. For the multiplex PCR, a mixture combining 60 forward primers for TCR Vbeta segments and 13 reverse primers for TCR Jbeta segments was used. A multiplex PCR assay on genomic DNA amplified the CDR3 region of rearranged TCR beta genes. On the Illumina HiSeq System, the amplified TCR beta libraries were sequenced as 87-base-pair reads. The published analysis was carried out like this. A later analysis tallied around 80 million unique TCR beta chains across the 600 to 700 repertoires, and around 9.9 million of those chains were shared by two or more donors. To remove PCR and sequencing errors, raw reads were error-corrected and collapsed into unique sequences using a nearest-neighbor algorithm that merged closely related sequences. V, D and J gene segments were assigned by aligning CDR3 sequences to IMGT reference sequences. For a sequence to be retained, a match of at least six nucleotides to both a V gene segment and a J gene segment was required. Rearrangements were called productive when the CDR3 lacked stop codons and stayed in frame with V and J; all others were non-productive. CDR3 was defined by IMGT convention, running from the second conserved V-encoded cysteine to the conserved J-encoded phenylalanine. The earlier analysis of about 530 of the donors excluded any sequence lacking an unambiguous match to a single V gene segment. In an earlier analysis of roughly 600 of the donors, a V segment was called functional when productive rearrangements were above 56.7%, and segregating when the standard deviation between donors exceeded 5%. To diagnose cytomegalovirus status from the catalog of TCR beta chain sequences, a statistical classification framework was built. V and J gene assignment, in a later analysis, came from comparing TCR nucleotide sequences with IMGT/GENE-DB human TR gene sequences. The TCRdist pipeline was used in a later analysis to assign CDR3 sequences and most-parsimonious VDJ recombination scenarios. In a later analysis, each TCR beta chain was defined by its CDR3 amino acid sequence together with its V-gene family, and reads without a unique V-gene family were excluded. As a way to deal with suspected cross-contamination and a sequencing artifact, a later analysis dropped hundreds of nucleotide sequences that were highly shared and had low generation probability. In a later analysis, a clonal expansion index was calculated for each public chain from normalized within-repertoire ranks of inferred template counts. Generation probabilities in a later analysis came from a VDJ recombination model fitted to out-of-frame rearrangements, and those results were checked against IGoR. A later analysis scored TCR-TCR, TCR-HLA and TCR-CMV co-occurrence with hypergeometric tests, applying a repertoire-size bias correction to TCR pairs. To estimate false discovery rates, a later analysis permuted the HLA or CMV assignments 20 times. In a later analysis, co-occurring TCRs were grouped using DBSCAN, with TCRdist sequence similarity added in when clustering inside HLA-allele-positive subsets. For co-occurrence clustering, repertoires with fewer than 30,000 or more than 120,000 public chains were excluded, along with 5 or 6 repertoires with anomalous nucleotide sharing. TCRdb carries this immuneACCESS record with in-frame sequences only. Its versions omit some clonotypes, under half of them owing to an unresolved V gene in the studies checked, with the rest unexplained. V and J calls and clone size are those listed in that table; D and trimming were worked out from the DNA. This sample gives approximately 100,000 clones in total; over 60% of them show up just once. The top ten clones comprise about 3.9% of the sample.

In total, 600 or so healthy bone marrow donors made up the cohort. At the time of sampling, every cohort member was nominally healthy, though immune exposures that went unrecorded were likely present. The donor tested CMV seronegative and was one of the 352 seronegative cohort members. A peripheral blood sample was provided by each donor, and peripheral blood mononuclear cells were used for TCR beta sequencing. Genomic DNA extraction from the blood cell samples was performed with the Qiagen DNeasy Blood Extraction Kit. These data are taken from a study of cytomegalovirus exposure and HLA in healthy donors (dated by TCRdb to the late 2010s). A note on the overall study: According to an earlier analysis of a few hundred of the donors, roughly 180 million T cells yielded over 100 million unique TCR beta sequences and 250 to 350 Gb of sequence data. An early release covering roughly 600 HLA-typed donors comprised approximately 290 gigabases of sequencing data and tens of millions of unique TCR sequences. Of the roughly 400 genotyped donors, approximately 83% fell in the genetic ancestry cluster associated with self-reported Caucasian donors. The study aimed to test whether signatures of past pathogen exposure could be identified by cataloging public T cell receptors. The study used immunosequencing to profile the T cell repertoires of 666 subjects and linked those repertoires to cytomegalovirus serostatus. A separate validation cohort of roughly 130 different subjects was used in addition to the roughly 670-subject first cohort. High-throughput TCR immunosequencing, statistical association of individual TCRs with disease status, and machine learning were combined to predict cytomegalovirus infection status. A later analysis re-analyzed previously published TCR beta repertoires from approximately 670 donors and added high-resolution HLA genotyping to study TCR occurrence patterns. The later analysis used no new phenotypic data to find candidate immune exposures, relying instead on TCR beta sequences and their occurrence across donors. To decide whether each TCR beta V gene segment behaved as functional or pseudogenic, an earlier analysis of some 540 of the donors relied on high-throughput TCR beta sequencing. Alongside the repertoire data, information on donor age, sex, ethnicity and CMV serostatus was compiled. Genome-wide SNP genotypes for about 60% of the 666 donors were used in a later genetic analysis, which treated that subset as a discovery cohort. Every repertoire in the discovery cohort had been generated on one and the same sequencing platform. Both class I and class II loci were covered by HLA typing, at four-digit resolution. Typing coverage varied by locus: roughly 629-640 donors for A, B, C, DRB1 and DQB1; around 560 for DQA1; approximately 570 for DPA1; approximately 470 for DPB1. About 5 DR-DQ haplotypes were handled as single units for association and clustering, since linkage in the cohort was strong. Across 300 to 400 genotyped donors of the cohort, an average of about 240,000 unique TCR beta nucleotide sequences per donor were sequenced, and roughly 17% of those sequences were non-productive. Study-level results and caveats: In vitro tests confirmed that a few of the cytomegalovirus-associated TCR beta chains recognize cytomegalovirus antigens. In a later analysis, several top co-occurrence clusters were reported to appear linked to parvovirus B19, influenza, CMV and Epstein-Barr virus. Compared with equally common non-associated chains, HLA-associated TCR beta chains in a later analysis were more clonally expanded and had lower generation probabilities. According to a later genetic analysis, donors in an Asian-associated ancestry cluster had fewer N-insertions in productive TCRs than the approximately 700-donor mean. According to a later analysis, most CMV-associated TCR beta chains appeared to be HLA-restricted, and the HLA associations seemed to be driven largely by CMV exposure. CMV serostatus was the only immune exposure information available for the cohort. The 87-base-pair reads could not distinguish some IMGT-functional V segments, including TRBV6-2 and TRBV6-3, so those segments were excluded. The study gave a list of under 200 TCR beta chains associated with cytomegalovirus. Because HLA typing was unavailable for some donors at each locus, only the typed subset was used in association tests. In both the original and validation cohorts, the classifier was reported to diagnose cytomegalovirus status with high specificity and sensitivity. A later genetic analysis associated a missense DCLRE1C variant with V-gene and J-gene trimming of TCR beta chains, and an independent cohort replicated the association. The authors suggested that the approach could potentially be extended to other disease states and immunological phenotypes. A further reported finding was that TCR beta sequences accurately predicted the HLA-A and HLA-B alleles for most subjects in the first cohort. A cluster of highly shared sequence variants was judged likely to be a technical artifact of the sequencing pipeline. Assigning TCR associations to individual alleles was difficult when HLA alleles, especially DR and DQ, strongly co-occurred. An earlier analysis of around 540 of the donors showed that most TCR beta V segments appeared in productive rearrangements either about 90% or about 30% of the time, which broadly matched IMGT annotations. Across donors, most TCR sequences were observed very rarely, whereas some public TCRs were present in many individuals. Only TCR beta chains were sequenced in this cohort, and the absence of alpha or paired-chain data limited detectable features. Because counts were too low, about 18 rarely observed V segments, including chromosome 9 orphons, were left out of the earlier analysis of 500 to 650 of the donors. In a later analysis, the rate of TCR association differed among HLA loci, with DRB1 alleles having the most associated TCRs and HLA-C alleles having the fewest. Sequencing depth was assumed to be roughly uniform across donors in the presence/absence analyses, though that assumption may not hold. At a false discovery rate of 0.05, a later analysis linked some 18,000 TCR beta sequences to specific HLA alleles. Correlated functional status among segregating V segments might reflect linkage disequilibrium, but an unknown experimental factor could not be ruled out.

The CDR3 starts with the cysteine, ends with the phenylalanine, and has 13 residues. The DNA shown is the 39-base CDR3, in frame from base 1. As encoded in the germline V gene, CDR1 is MNHEY while CDR2 is SVGAGI. V is reduced by 4 bases and J by 4 bases, leaving a spacing of 8 bases between them. Recombination joined TRBV6-5 with TRBJ1-5; the D gene is perhaps TRBD1, on 6 matching bases. The specimen was PBMCs. The receptor's source is a man aged 30 to 45 in good health and CMV-seronegative. Read as DNA, the sequence is TGTGCCAGCAGTTTCGGACAGAATCAGCCCCAGCATTTT. Translated, this is CASSFGQNQPQHF.